Following are 26 T cell receptor beta chains from one sample sequenced in a study of cytomegalovirus exposure and HLA in healthy donors. The study ran its PCR with 60 Vbeta and 13 Jbeta primers. Measured with immunoSEQ multiplex PCR; TCRdb has only the in-frame clones, and not every one. The table includes 180,000 or so clones, roughly 80% detected once. The sequenced sample was PBMCs. All receptors come from a girl between 10 and 17 years old in good health and CMV-seropositive.

The chain has TRBV6-1 and TRBJ1-5, with D hard to call. The CDR3 contains 13 residues. The ends were cut back, 3 bases at V and 4 bases at J, with 7 bases in the middle. CDR1 is MNHNS and CDR2 is SASEGT in the germline V gene. In DNA, the CDR3 is TGTGCCAGCAGTGAGAGGAGGAATCAGCCCCAGCATTTT. It yields the protein CASSERRNQPQHF.

This rearrangement joins TRBV5-1 to TRBJ1-1; D is unresolved. Germline V gene sequence: CDR1 SGHRS, CDR2 YFSETQ. Trimming took off 1 base at V and 5 bases at J, with 12 bases between the two ends. The length of the CDR3 is 14 residues. CDR3 sequence reads: CASSLFGYETEAFF. In DNA form, the CDR3 reads TGCGCCAGCAGCTTGTTCGGGTATGAGACTGAAGCTTTCTTT.

The chain has TRBV30 and TRBJ2-2, with 9 bases fitting TRBD1. Germline V gene sequence: CDR1 GTSNPN, CDR2 SVGIG (reference sequence). V trimming: 4 bases; J trimming: 1 base; junction bases outside the gene matches: 4. This CDR3 is built from 15 residues. CDR3 DNA: TGTGCCTGGACCCCGGGACAGGGGAACACCGGGGAGCTGTTTTTT. As protein: CAWTPGQGNTGELFF.

V gene TRBV29-1 combines with J gene TRBJ2-7; 7 bases are a match to TRBD2. V dropped 5 bases and J dropped 4; count of bases not matched to a gene: 8. The CDR3 is 13 residues long. CDR1 and CDR2 from the germline V gene are SQVTM and ANQGSEA. In DNA form, the CDR3 reads TGCAGCGTTACCGGGACTATAACATACGAGCAGTACTTC. Translated: CSVTGTITYEQYF.

The chain employs TRBV29-1 and TRBJ1-1; D call uncertain. Between the trimmed V and J ends, which lost 3 bases and 1 base, there was a span of 6 bases. Germline CDR1 reads SQVTM; CDR2 reads ANQGSEA. The CDR3 totals 12 residues. The DNA for the CDR3 is TGCAGCGTTGACGAGGGGAACACTGAAGCTTTCTTT. Protein: CSVDEGNTEAFF.

CDR3: CATSPRTGLADTQYF. The CDR3 region has the DNA TGTGCCACCAGCCCACGGACAGGCTTGGCAGATACGCAGTATTTT. The J gene is TRBJ2-3, the V gene TRBV15, with 7 bases fitting TRBD1. This CDR3 region has 15 residues. Germline V CDR1 and CDR2: LNHNV, YYDKDF (reference sequence). The V and J ends lost 5 bases and 4 bases, in that order; junction bases with no gene match: 9.

The rearrangement uses TRBV6-1 and TRBJ1-2; the D gene is possibly TRBD1 (5 bases). The V gene's germline CDR1 is MNHNS and CDR2 SASEGT. Trimming cost V 6 bases and J 0 bases, with 11 bases left between them. The CDR3 length is 14 residues. The CDR3: CASRQGAANYGYTF. The CDR3 nucleotides are TGTGCCAGCAGACAAGGGGCAGCTAACTATGGCTACACCTTC.

With respect to this clone: Additional DNA sequences in this sample encode the identical CDR3. CDR3: CAWSGTGYEQYF. CDR3 in DNA: TGTGCCTGGAGTGGAACTGGTTACGAGCAGTACTTC. The rearrangement joins TRBV30 to TRBJ2-7, with D unclear. Deletions cut 1 base from V and 4 bases from J, with 8 bases between. Looked up from germline, CDR1 is GTSNPN and CDR2 is SVGIG (reference sequence). This CDR3 comprises 12 residues. Full variable domain (outside the CDR3, taken from reference TRBV30 and TRBJ2-7): SQTIHQWPATLVQPVGSPLSLECTVEGTSNPNLYWYRQAAGRGLQLLFYSVGIGQISSEVPQNLSASRPQDRQFILSSKKLLLSDSGFYLCAWSGTGYEQYFGPGTRLTVT.

The rearrangement links TRBV25-1 to TRBJ2-5; TRBD2 aligns across 13 bases. V dropped 5 bases and J dropped 4; count of bases not matched to a gene: 7. The CDR3 is made up of 16 amino acids. Germline V gene sequence: CDR1 MGHDK, CDR2 SYGVNS. The CDR3 sequence: CASSPLAGGNPETQYF. Here the CDR3 DNA reads TGTGCCAGCAGTCCACTAGCGGGAGGGAACCCAGAGACCCAGTACTTC.

The CDR3 loop is CASSWGTSGTYNEQFF. As DNA, the CDR3 is TGTGCCAGCAGTTGGGGGACTAGCGGGACTTACAATGAGCAGTTCTTC. J is TRBJ2-1 and V is TRBV6-5; TRBD2 matches 13 bases. V dropped 4 bases and J dropped 4; count of bases not matched to a gene: 4. The CDR3 runs to 16 residues. In germline, CDR1 is MNHEY, CDR2 SVGAGI.

The V gene is TRBV7-9, the J gene TRBJ1-1, with D hard to call. Germline CDR1 is SEHNR and CDR2 is FQNEAQ (reference sequence). Trimming took off 5 bases at V and 2 bases at J, with 9 bases between the two ends. CDR3 size: 13 residues. The CDR3, as DNA: TGTGCCAGCAGCCCGACTCTTAACACTGAAGCTTTCTTT. Protein: CASSPTLNTEAFF.

The chain carries TRBV7-9 and TRBJ1-4; no reliable D call. Looked up from germline, CDR1 is SEHNR and CDR2 is FQNEAQ (reference sequence). The CDR3 has 16 residues. V gave up 7 bases and J gave up 6 bases, with 21 bases separating them. CDR3 protein: CASTEALRQGDEKLFF. CDR3 DNA: TGTGCCAGCACCGAAGCCCTCCGACAAGGCGATGAAAAACTGTTTTTT.

This chain uses TRBV4-2 with TRBJ2-7, with TRBD2 matching 10 bases. The CDR3 contains 16 residues. The germline gives CDR1 LGHNA, CDR2 YNFKEQ. The V segment lost 4 bases and the J segment 4 bases; nucleotides outside the gene matches: 10. The CDR3 here is CASSPGGLAGEYEQYF. CDR3 nucleotide sequence: TGTGCCAGCAGCCCAGGTGGGCTAGCGGGAGAGTACGAGCAGTACTTC.

The chain links TRBV27 to TRBJ2-1, with a weak D call TRBD2 (6 bases). In germline, CDR1 is MNHEY, CDR2 SMNVEV (reference sequence). The V end was cut by 8 bases, the J end by 0 bases, with 14 bases between. The CDR3 has 15 amino acids. CDR3 amino acids: CASSGGDLSYNEQFF. The CDR3 DNA reads as TGTGCCAGCTCCGGCGGGGACCTCTCCTACAATGAGCAGTTCTTC.

The chain joins TRBV4-1 to TRBJ2-3; 12 bases match TRBD2. The CDR3 spans 19 residues. Germline V gives CDR1 MGHRA, CDR2 YSYEKL. V lost 0 bases, J lost 5 bases, and 12 bases stayed unmatched. CDR3 region: CASSQETSGRPRWGDTQYF. The CDR3 coding sequence is TGCGCCAGCAGCCAAGAAACTAGCGGGAGGCCTCGGTGGGGAGATACGCAGTATTTT.

The CDR3 region is CASSLALWLNQETQYF. As DNA, the CDR3 is TGTGCCAGCAGCTTAGCGCTCTGGCTGAACCAAGAGACCCAGTACTTC. The rearrangement uses TRBV7-9 and TRBJ2-5; no definite D call. The V end was cut by 0 bases, the J end by 0 bases, with 11 bases between. In germline, CDR1 is SEHNR, CDR2 FQNEAQ (reference sequence). The CDR3 extends over 16 amino acids.

V gene TRBV10-1 combines with J gene TRBJ1-3; D possibly corresponds to TRBD1 (6 bases). The germline gives CDR1 WNHNN, CDR2 SYGVQD (reference sequence). CDR3 length: 14 amino acids. Trimming took off 5 bases at V and 2 bases at J, with 10 bases between the two ends. The CDR3: CASSQGGAGNTIYF. In DNA form, the CDR3 reads TGCGCCAGCAGTCAAGGGGGAGCTGGAAACACCATATATTTT.

The chain uses TRBV7-2 and TRBJ1-2; tentative D call: TRBD1 (6 bases). The CDR3 sequence is 14 residues long. Germline CDR1 reads SGHTA; CDR2 reads FQGNSA. V was clipped by 3 bases and J by 3 bases, with 11 bases between them. The CDR3 sequence: CASSFIEGDYGYTF. CDR3 nucleotide sequence: TGTGCCAGCAGCTTTATTGAGGGGGACTATGGCTACACCTTC.

This chain joins TRBV19 and TRBJ1-2; TRBD1 is a possible D gene (6 bases). In germline, CDR1 is LNHDA, CDR2 SQIVND (reference sequence). V lost 7 bases and J lost 2, with 14 bases in between. The CDR3 extends over 14 amino acids. The CDR3 reads CASMRGGSNYGYTF. CDR3 nucleotide sequence: TGTGCCAGTATGAGGGGGGGCAGCAACTATGGCTACACCTTC.

V gene TRBV7-2 combines with J gene TRBJ2-5; D is undetermined. Germline CDR1 is SGHTA and CDR2 is FQGNSA. V was cut by 3 bases and J by 1 base, with 12 bases left in between. This CDR3 is built from 15 residues. CDR3 amino acids: CASSLRGRSQETQYF. As DNA, the CDR3 is TGTGCCAGCAGCTTGCGTGGGCGTTCCCAAGAGACCCAGTACTTC.

V usage is TRBV29-1 and J usage is TRBJ2-3, with 7 bases lining up with TRBD2. Germline CDR1 reads SQVTM; CDR2 reads ANQGSEA. This CDR3 region has 14 residues. V gave up 2 bases and J gave up 4 bases; unmatched junction bases: 6. The CDR3 coding sequence is TGCAGCGTTGAAAACCTCCTAGCGGCAGATACGCAGTATTTT. Translation: CSVENLLAADTQYF.

Only a few counts were recorded for this clone. The rearrangement links TRBV7-2 to TRBJ1-2; 9 positions match TRBD1. Germline lookup yields CDR1 SGHTA and CDR2 FQGNSA. The J segment lost 5 bases and the V segment lost 5 bases, leaving 9 bases of the junction unmatched. The CDR3 extends over 15 amino acids. As DNA, the CDR3 is TGTGCCAGCAGCAACGGACAGGGGACGGAGTATGGCTACACCTTC. This codes for CASSNGQGTEYGYTF.

This chain joins TRBV10-1 and TRBJ2-1; 11 bases are shared with TRBD2. The length of the CDR3 is 14 residues. CDR1 and CDR2 (germline): WNHNN, SYGVQD (reference sequence). Germline trimming cut 6 bases from V and 8 bases from J; bases unmatched to any gene: 6. The CDR3 coding sequence is TGCGCCAGCAGCTTTAGCGGGAGGGAGGATGAGCAGTTCTTC. This codes for CASSFSGREDEQFF.

The J gene is TRBJ2-3, the V gene TRBV5-4; D is perhaps TRBD2 (5 bases). Deletions cut 2 bases from V and 3 bases from J, with 13 bases between. This CDR3 comprises 15 residues. Per the germline V gene, CDR1 is SGHNT and CDR2 is YYREEE (reference sequence). CDR3 amino acids: CASSLVAYGTDTQYF. In DNA, the CDR3 is TGTGCCAGCAGCTTAGTAGCGTACGGTACAGATACGCAGTATTTT.

The chain couples TRBV14 to TRBJ2-2; D might be TRBD1 (6 bases). This CDR3 spans 14 amino acids. Germline CDR1 and CDR2: SGHDN and FVKESK. The V gene lost 6 bases and the J gene lost 6 bases, with 14 bases spanning the gap. This CDR3 reads CASRRQARSGELFF. CDR3 sequence (DNA): TGTGCCAGCAGACGACAGGCTAGGTCCGGGGAGCTGTTTTTT.

V gene TRBV5-6 combines with J gene TRBJ1-3; D gene unclear. The V gene lost 1 base and the J gene lost 5 bases, with 4 bases spanning the gap. CDR3 length equals 12 residues. Germline-derived CDR1 and CDR2 are SGHDT and YYEEEE. The CDR3 bases are TGTGCCAGCAGCTTGTCTCGAAACACCATATATTTT. Its protein is CASSLSRNTIYF.